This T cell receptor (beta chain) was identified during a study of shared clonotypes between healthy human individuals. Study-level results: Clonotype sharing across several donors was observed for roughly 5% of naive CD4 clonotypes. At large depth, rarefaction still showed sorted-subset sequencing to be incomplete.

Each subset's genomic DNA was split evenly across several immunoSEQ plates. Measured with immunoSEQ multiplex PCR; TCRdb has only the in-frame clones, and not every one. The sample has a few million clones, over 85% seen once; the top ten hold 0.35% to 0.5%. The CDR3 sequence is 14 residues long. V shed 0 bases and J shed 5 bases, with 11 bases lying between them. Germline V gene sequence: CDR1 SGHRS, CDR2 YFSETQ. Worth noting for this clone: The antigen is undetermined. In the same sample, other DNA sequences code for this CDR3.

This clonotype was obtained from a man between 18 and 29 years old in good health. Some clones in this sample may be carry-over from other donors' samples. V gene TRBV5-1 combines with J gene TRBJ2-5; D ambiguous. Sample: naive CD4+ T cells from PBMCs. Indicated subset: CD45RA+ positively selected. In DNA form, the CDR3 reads TGCGCCAGCAGCTTGGGATTAGCTTGGGAGACCCAGTACTTC. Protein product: CASSLGLAWETQYF.